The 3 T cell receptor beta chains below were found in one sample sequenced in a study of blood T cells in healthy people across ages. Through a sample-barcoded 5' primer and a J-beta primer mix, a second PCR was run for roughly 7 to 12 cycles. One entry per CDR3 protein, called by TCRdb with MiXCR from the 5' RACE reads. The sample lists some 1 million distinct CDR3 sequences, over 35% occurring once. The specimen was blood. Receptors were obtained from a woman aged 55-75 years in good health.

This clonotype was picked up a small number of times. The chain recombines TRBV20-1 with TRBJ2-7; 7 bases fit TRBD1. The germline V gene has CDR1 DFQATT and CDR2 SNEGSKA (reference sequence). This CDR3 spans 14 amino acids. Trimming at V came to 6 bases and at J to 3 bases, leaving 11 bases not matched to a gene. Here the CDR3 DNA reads TGCAGTGCGTATCGACAGGGAAGGCTCTACGAGCAGTACTTC. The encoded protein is CSAYRQGRLYEQYF.

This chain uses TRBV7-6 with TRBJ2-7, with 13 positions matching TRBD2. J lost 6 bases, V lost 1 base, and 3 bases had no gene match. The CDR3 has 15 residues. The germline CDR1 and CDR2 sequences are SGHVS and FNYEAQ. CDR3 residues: CASSLGTSGGFEQYF. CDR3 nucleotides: TGTGCCAGCAGCTTAGGGACTAGCGGGGGCTTCGAGCAGTACTTC.

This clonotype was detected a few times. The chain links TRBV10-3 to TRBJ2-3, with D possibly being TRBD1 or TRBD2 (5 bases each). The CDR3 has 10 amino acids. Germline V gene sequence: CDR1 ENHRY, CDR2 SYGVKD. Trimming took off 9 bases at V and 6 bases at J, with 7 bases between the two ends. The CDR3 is CAIGDDTQYF. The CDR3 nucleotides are TGTGCCATAGGGGACGATACGCAGTATTTT.